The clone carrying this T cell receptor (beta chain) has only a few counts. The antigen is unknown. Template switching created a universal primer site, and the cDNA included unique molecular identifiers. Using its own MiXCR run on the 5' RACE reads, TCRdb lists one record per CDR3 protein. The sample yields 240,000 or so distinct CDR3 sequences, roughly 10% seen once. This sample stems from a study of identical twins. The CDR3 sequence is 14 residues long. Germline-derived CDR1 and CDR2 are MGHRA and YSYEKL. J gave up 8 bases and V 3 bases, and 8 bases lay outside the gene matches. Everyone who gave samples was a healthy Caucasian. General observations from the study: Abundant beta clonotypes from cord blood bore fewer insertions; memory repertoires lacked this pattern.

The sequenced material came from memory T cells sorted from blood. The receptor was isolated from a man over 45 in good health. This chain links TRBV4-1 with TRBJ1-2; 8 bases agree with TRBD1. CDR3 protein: CASSQTAGGYGYTF. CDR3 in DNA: TGCGCCAGCAGCCAGACGGCAGGGGGCTACGGCTACACCTTC.